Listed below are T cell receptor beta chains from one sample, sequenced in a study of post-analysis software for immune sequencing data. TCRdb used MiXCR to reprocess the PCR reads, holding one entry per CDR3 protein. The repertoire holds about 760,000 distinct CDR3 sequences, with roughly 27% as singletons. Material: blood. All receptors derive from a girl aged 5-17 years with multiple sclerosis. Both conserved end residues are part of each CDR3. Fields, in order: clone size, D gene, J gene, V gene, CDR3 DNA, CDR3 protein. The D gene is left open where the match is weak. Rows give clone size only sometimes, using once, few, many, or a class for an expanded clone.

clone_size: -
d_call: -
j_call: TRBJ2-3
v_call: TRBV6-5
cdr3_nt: TGTGCCAGCAGTTATCGCGGCTCCCGCACAGATACGCAGTATTTT
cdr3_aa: CASSYRGSRTDTQYF

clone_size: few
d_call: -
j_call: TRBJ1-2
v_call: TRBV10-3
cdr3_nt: TGTGCCATCAGTGAACGGAGTAGCGTGGGGTATGGCTACACCTTC
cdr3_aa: CAISERSSVGYGYTF

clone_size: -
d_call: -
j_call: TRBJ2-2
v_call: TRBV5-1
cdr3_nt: TGCGCCAGCAGGCGGGACAGACGCACCGGGGAGCTGTTTTTT
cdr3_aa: CASRRDRRTGELFF

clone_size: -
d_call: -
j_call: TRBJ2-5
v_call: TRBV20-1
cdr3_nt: TGCAGTGCTGGGCCACCCCGGGATCAAGAGACCCAGTACTTC
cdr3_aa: CSAGPPRDQETQYF

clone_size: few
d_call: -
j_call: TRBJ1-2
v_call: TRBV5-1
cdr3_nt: TGCGCCAGCAGCTTGGGGCAGAGCTACACCTTC
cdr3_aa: CASSLGQSYTF

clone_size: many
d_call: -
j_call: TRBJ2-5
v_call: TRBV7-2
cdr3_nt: TGTGCCAGCAGCTTAGTCGACCAAGAGACCCAGTACTTC
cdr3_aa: CASSLVDQETQYF

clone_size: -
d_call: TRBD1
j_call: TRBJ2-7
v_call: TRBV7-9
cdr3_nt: TGTGCCAGCAGCTTGGGGATGGACAGGGACGAGCAGTACTTC
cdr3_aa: CASSLGMDRDEQYF

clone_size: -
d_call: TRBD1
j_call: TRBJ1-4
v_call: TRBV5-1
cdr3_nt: TGCGCCAGCAGCTTGGGGGGGACAGGCGTGGAAAAACTGTTTTTT
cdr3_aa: CASSLGGTGVEKLFF

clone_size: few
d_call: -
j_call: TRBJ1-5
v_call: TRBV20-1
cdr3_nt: TGCAGTGCTAGTTGGGGCCTCAATCAGCCCCAGCATTTT
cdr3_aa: CSASWGLNQPQHF

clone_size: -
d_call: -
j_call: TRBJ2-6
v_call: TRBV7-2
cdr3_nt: TGTGCCAGCAGCCCACCCACGGTTGCTGGGGCCAACGTCCTGACTTTC
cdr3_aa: CASSPPTVAGANVLTF

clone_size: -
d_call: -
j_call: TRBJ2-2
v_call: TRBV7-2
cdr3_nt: TGTGCCAGCAGCTTAGACGTCGCGGCGAACACCGGGGAGCTGTTTTTT
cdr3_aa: CASSLDVAANTGELFF

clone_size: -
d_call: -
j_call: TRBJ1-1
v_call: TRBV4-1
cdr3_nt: TGCGCCAGCAGCCAAGAAGAGGGACGAGCTTTCTTT
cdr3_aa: CASSQEEGRAFF

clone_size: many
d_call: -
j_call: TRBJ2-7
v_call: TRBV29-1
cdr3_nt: TGCAGCGTTCTGACAGATCCGATCTACGAGCAGTACTTC
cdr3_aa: CSVLTDPIYEQYF

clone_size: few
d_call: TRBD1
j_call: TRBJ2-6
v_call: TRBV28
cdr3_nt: TGTGCCAGCAGTTTAGACAGGGGGCGCGTCAGCTCTGGGGCCAACGTCCTGACTTTC
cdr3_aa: CASSLDRGRVSSGANVLTF

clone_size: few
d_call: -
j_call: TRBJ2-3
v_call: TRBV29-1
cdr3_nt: TGCAGCGGGACCAGTGGGGATACGCAGTATTTT
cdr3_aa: CSGTSGDTQYF

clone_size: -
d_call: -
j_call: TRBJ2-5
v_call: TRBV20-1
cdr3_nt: TGCAGTGCTGGGACTGGGTTCCACTACTTC
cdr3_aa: CSAGTGFHYF

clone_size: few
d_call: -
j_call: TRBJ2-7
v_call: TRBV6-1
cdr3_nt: TGTGCCAGCAGTGACGCGTCGCATCCGCTCCAGTACTTC
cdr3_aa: CASSDASHPLQYF

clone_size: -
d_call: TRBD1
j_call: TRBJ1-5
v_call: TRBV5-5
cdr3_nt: TGTGCCAGCAGCTCCGGGACAGGTTCAGGAGGTCAGCCCCAGCATTTT
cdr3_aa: CASSSGTGSGGQPQHF

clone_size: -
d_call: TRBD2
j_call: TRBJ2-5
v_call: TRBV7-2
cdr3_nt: TGTGCCAGCAGCTTACTAGCGGGGGCTGGCCAAGAGACCCAGTACTTC
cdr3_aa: CASSLLAGAGQETQYF

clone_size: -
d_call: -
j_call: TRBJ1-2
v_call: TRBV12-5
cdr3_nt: TGTGCTAGTGGTCCGGGGGGGGTGGCCCCAACTAACTATGGCTACACCTTC
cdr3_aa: CASGPGGVAPTNYGYTF

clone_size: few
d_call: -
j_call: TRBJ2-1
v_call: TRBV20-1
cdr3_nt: TGCAGTGCTAGCACCATCCGGGGGCCCGGTCAGCAGTTCTTC
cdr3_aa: CSASTIRGPGQQFF

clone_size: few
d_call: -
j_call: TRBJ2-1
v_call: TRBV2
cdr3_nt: TGTGCCAGCAGGTACCCACAGGGTAACAATGAGCAGTTCTTC
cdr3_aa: CASRYPQGNNEQFF

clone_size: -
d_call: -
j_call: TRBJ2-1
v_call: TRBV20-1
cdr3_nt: TGCAGTGCTAGACACGACTGGAACGAGCAGTTCTTC
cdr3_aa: CSARHDWNEQFF

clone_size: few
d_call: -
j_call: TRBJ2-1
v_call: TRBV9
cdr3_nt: TGTGCCAGCAGCGTAGACCTAGCAGCCTACAATGAGCAGTTCTTC
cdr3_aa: CASSVDLAAYNEQFF

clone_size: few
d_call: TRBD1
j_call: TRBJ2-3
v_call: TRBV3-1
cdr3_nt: TGTGCCAGCAGCTATCGGACAGGGCAGCAGTATTTT
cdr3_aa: CASSYRTGQQYF

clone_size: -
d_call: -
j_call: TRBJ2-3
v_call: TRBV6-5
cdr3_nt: TGTGCCAGCAGTTACTGGGGCGGGCCCACAGATACGCAGTATTTT
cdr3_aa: CASSYWGGPTDTQYF

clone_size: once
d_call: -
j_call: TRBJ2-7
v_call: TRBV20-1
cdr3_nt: TGCAGTGCTAGAGATCCCGCCAGGGGCGAGCAGTACTTC
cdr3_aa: CSARDPARGEQYF

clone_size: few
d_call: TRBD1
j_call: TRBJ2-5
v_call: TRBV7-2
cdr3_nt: TGTGCCAGCAGCCCCGACAGGGCGCGGGAGACCCAGTACTTC
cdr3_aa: CASSPDRARETQYF

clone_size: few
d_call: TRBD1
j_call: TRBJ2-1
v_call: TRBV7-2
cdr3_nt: TGTGCCAGCAGCTTAGCGCTTGCAGGGGGCTCTGAGCAGTTCTTC
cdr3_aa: CASSLALAGGSEQFF

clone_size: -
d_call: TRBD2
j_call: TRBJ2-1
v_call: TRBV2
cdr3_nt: TGTGCCAGCAGTCCCAACAGGGGGCTACTAGCGGGAGAGGTTGAGCAGTTCTTC
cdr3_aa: CASSPNRGLLAGEVEQFF

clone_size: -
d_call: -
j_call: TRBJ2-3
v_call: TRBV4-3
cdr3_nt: TGCGCCGGCAGCCAAGGGCTGGGCAACGAAGATACGCAGTATTTT
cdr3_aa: CAGSQGLGNEDTQYF

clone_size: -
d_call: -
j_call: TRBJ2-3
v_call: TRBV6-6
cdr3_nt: TGTGCCAGCAGTTCCCCGTGGGGCGGCGTGGGAGGTACGCAGTATTTT
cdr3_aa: CASSSPWGGVGGTQYF

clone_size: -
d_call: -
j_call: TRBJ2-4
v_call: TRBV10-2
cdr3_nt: TGCGCCAGCAGAGACACGGCTCTCTCTCTTTGGTACTTC
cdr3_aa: CASRDTALSLWYF

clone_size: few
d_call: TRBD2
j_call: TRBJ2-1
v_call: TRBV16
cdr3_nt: TGTGCCAGCCGCACCCGAGGGCTAGCGGGAGATAATGAGCAGTTCTTC
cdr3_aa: CASRTRGLAGDNEQFF

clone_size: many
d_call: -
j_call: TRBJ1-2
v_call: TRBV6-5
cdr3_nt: TGTGCCAGCAGCCTCACTGAAGCTAACTATGGCTACACCTTC
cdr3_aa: CASSLTEANYGYTF

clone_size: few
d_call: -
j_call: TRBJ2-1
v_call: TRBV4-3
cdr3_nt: TGCGCCAGCAGCGGTCTCACACTCAATGAGCAGTTCTTC
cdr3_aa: CASSGLTLNEQFF

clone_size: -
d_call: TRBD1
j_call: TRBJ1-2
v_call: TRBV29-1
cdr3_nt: TGCAGCGCCCGTACGGGGACAGGTCCGGTTGGCTACACCTTC
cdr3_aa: CSARTGTGPVGYTF

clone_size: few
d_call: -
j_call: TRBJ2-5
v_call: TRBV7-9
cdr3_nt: TGTGCCAGCAGCTTAAAGCCTCAAGAGACCCAGTACTTC
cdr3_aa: CASSLKPQETQYF

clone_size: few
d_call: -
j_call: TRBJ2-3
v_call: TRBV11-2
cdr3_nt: TGTGCCAGCAGCATTCGGGCAGATACGCAGTATTTT
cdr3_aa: CASSIRADTQYF

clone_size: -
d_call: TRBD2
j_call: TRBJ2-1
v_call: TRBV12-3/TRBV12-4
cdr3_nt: TGTGCCAGCAGTTTCGCGGGAGGGCCTTACAATGAGCAGTTCTTC
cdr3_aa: CASSFAGGPYNEQFF

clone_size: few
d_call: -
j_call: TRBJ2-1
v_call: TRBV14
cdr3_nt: TGTGCCAGCAGCCAAGAAGGAAGTTATATCGGTTACAATGAGCAGTTCTTC
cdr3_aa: CASSQEGSYIGYNEQFF

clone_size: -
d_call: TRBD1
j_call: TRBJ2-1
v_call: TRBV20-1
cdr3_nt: TGCAGTGCTAGACGGGGTCCCACTACAGGGGACGGCGAGAATAAGCAGTTCTTC
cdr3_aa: CSARRGPTTGDGENKQFF